One sample yielded the 21 T cell receptor beta chains listed below, sequenced in a study of blood T cell repertoires in COVID-19 (dated by TCRdb to 2018 to 2020). The receptor library was made with the immunoSEQ multiplex PCR assay. TCRdb mirrors the immuneACCESS table, restricted to in-frame sequences. Some clones are absent from its copies; in checked studies, under half trace to an unresolved V gene, and the reason for the others is unknown. Here the sample has about 200,000 clones; more than 75% occur a single time. 4% to 5% of the sample is in the top ten clones. The material sequenced was peripheral blood. These receptor sequences come from a human donor in a cohort sampled during active COVID-19.

In its sample, this clone was seen once. CDR3 in amino acids: CASSEDRAQETQYF. In DNA, the CDR3 is TGTGCCAGCAGTGAAGACAGGGCCCAAGAGACCCAGTACTTC. The J gene is TRBJ2-5, the V gene TRBV6-1; possibly TRBD1 for D (6 bases). The CDR3 runs 14 residues. Germline CDR1 reads MNHNS; CDR2 reads SASEGT. Trimming stripped 1 base from V and 1 base from J, with 7 bases between.

The chain employs TRBV19 and TRBJ2-1, with 9 bases fitting TRBD1. The length of the CDR3 is 16 residues. The V segment lost 7 bases and the J segment 6 bases; nucleotides outside the gene matches: 13. Germline loops: CDR1 LNHDA, CDR2 SQIVND (reference sequence). The CDR3 region has the DNA TGTGCCAGTAACACCGCCCCGGGACAGGGACTCAATGAGCAGTTCTTC. This codes for CASNTAPGQGLNEQFF.

This clone was found once. The chain combines TRBV3-1 (or the pseudogene TRBV3-2) with TRBJ2-3; D may be TRBD2 (6 bases). The CDR3 is made up of 15 amino acids. Germline V gene data show CDR1 as LGHDT and CDR2 as YNNKEL (reference sequence). The V end lost 2 bases, the J end lost 6 bases, and 15 bases lay between the germline ends. CDR3 sequence reads: CASSQWDFRDDTQYF. CDR3 bases: TGTGCCAGCAGCCAATGGGACTTCCGGGACGATACGCAGTATTTT.

The rearrangement uses TRBV2 and TRBJ1-2; 9 bases align to TRBD1. This CDR3 has 14 residues. The J segment lost 4 bases and the V segment lost 4 bases, leaving 4 bases of the junction unmatched. The V gene's germline CDR1 is SNHLY and CDR2 FYNNEI. The CDR3 DNA is TGTGCCAGCAGTGTCGGGACAGGGACCTATGGCTACACCTTC. It yields the protein CASSVGTGTYGYTF. Full variable domain (missing parts from reference TRBV2 and TRBJ1-2): EPEVTQTPSHQVTQMGQEVILRCVPISNHLYFYWYRQILGQKVEFLVSFYNNEISEKSEIFDDQFSVERPDGSNFTLKIRSTKLEDSAMYFCASSVGTGTYGYTFGSGTRLTVV.

This chain joins TRBV4-1 and TRBJ2-3; 8 bases are a match to TRBD2. The CDR3 contains 16 residues. Germline CDR1 reads MGHRA; CDR2 reads YSYEKL. Trimming took 4 bases from V and 3 from J; bases not matched to a gene: 9. CDR3 sequence: CASSRQPGGNTDTQYF. Written as DNA, the CDR3 is TGCGCCAGCAGCCGCCAACCGGGGGGGAATACAGATACGCAGTATTTT.

In this sample, this clone turned up once. The V and J genes are TRBV9 and TRBJ2-7, with 9 bases lining up with TRBD2. With 2 bases clipped from V and 2 bases from J, the junction kept 14 bases outside the gene matches. Germline CDR1 and CDR2: SGDLS and YYNGEE. The CDR3 contains 18 residues. This CDR3 reads CASSVGDSGRGIAYEQYF. The DNA for the CDR3 is TGTGCCAGCAGCGTTGGTGATAGCGGGAGAGGGATAGCCTACGAGCAGTACTTC. Full variable domain (remainder filled in from reference TRBV9 and TRBJ2-7): DSGVTQTPKHLITATGQRVTLRCSPRSGDLSVYWYQQSLDQGLQFLIQYYNGEERAKGNILERFSAQQFPDLHSELNLSSLELGDSALYFCASSVGDSGRGIAYEQYFGPGTRLTVT.

In its sample, this clone was seen once. The chain is built from TRBV6-5 and TRBJ2-1; no clear D. The germline CDR1 and CDR2 sequences are MNHEY and SVGAGI. V was clipped by 6 bases and J by 8 bases, with 11 bases between them. The CDR3 sequence is 12 residues long. The CDR3 nucleotides read TGTGCCAGCAGCCGCAACTTCGATGAGCAGTTCTTC. It encodes CASSRNFDEQFF.

This clone was observed a handful of times. This rearrangement joins TRBV7-2 to TRBJ2-3; weak D call: TRBD2 (5 bases). V was pared by 1 base and J by 0 bases, with 8 bases between. The CDR3 covers 15 residues. Germline V gene sequence: CDR1 SGHTA, CDR2 FQGNSA. CDR3 bases: TGTGCCAGCAGCTTAGGGGAGCGGAGCACAGATACGCAGTATTTT. As protein: CASSLGERSTDTQYF.

V gene TRBV6-4 combines with J gene TRBJ2-7; 8 bases fit TRBD1. J lost 2 bases, V lost 4 bases, and 10 bases had no gene match. Germline lookup yields CDR1 MRHNA and CDR2 SNTAGT. CDR3 length: 16 residues. CDR3 loop: CASSGDVGTGAYEQYF. The CDR3, as DNA: TGTGCCAGCAGTGGGGATGTAGGGACAGGCGCCTACGAGCAGTACTTC.

The V gene is TRBV15, the J gene TRBJ2-3, with 9 nucleotides matching TRBD1. The V gene's germline CDR1 is LNHNV and CDR2 YYDKDF (reference sequence). This CDR3 comprises 16 residues. V was pared by 3 bases and J by 5 bases, with 9 bases of the junction left unmatched. The CDR3 DNA is TGTGCCACCAGCAGGGCCTTGGGACAGGGAGGAGATACGCAGTATTTT. Amino acid sequence: CATSRALGQGGDTQYF.

This chain joins TRBV20-1 and TRBJ1-6; 8 bases align to TRBD1. V trimming: 3 bases; J trimming: 7 bases; junction bases outside the gene matches: 8. The CDR3 covers 15 residues. Germline V gene sequence: CDR1 DFQATT, CDR2 SNEGSKA (reference sequence). This CDR3 is CSASLSGTGNSPLHF. The CDR3 DNA reads TGCAGTGCTAGTTTGTCCGGGACAGGAAATTCACCCCTCCACTTT.

This clone was recorded many times. This sequence joins TRBV30 and TRBJ2-3; maybe TRBD2 (5 bases). CDR1 is GTSNPN, CDR2 SVGIG, per germline (reference sequence). V lost 0 bases and J 0 bases, leaving 10 bases between the germline ends. This CDR3 has 15 amino acids. CDR3 nucleotides: TGTGCCTGGAGTGTCCGGGGATCTAGCACAGATACGCAGTATTTT. It translates to CAWSVRGSSTDTQYF. Full variable domain (rest looked up from reference TRBV30 and TRBJ2-3): SQTIHQWPATLVQPVGSPLSLECTVEGTSNPNLYWYRQAAGRGLQLLFYSVGIGQISSEVPQNLSASRPQDRQFILSSKKLLLSDSGFYLCAWSVRGSSTDTQYFGPGTRLTVL.

The rearrangement joins TRBV5-1 to TRBJ2-7; 7 bases align to TRBD1. V was pared by 4 bases and J by 0 bases, with 7 bases of the junction left unmatched. Germline assignment: CDR1 SGHRS and CDR2 YFSETQ. This CDR3 region has 15 residues. The CDR3 DNA reads TGCGCCAGCAGCCACGGACAGGCGAGCTCCTACGAGCAGTACTTC. Translation: CASSHGQASSYEQYF.

The gene calls are TRBV11-3 and TRBJ2-1; D perhaps matches TRBD1 (6 bases). Per the germline V gene, CDR1 is SGHNT and CDR2 is YENEEA. CDR3 size: 15 residues. The ends were cut back, 0 bases at V and 4 bases at J, with 10 bases in the middle. CDR3 protein: CASSLEGARYNEQFF. CDR3 DNA sequence: TGTGCCAGCAGCTTAGAGGGGGCAAGATACAATGAGCAGTTCTTC.

The chain couples TRBV20-1 to TRBJ1-1, with 8 nucleotides matching TRBD1. CDR3 size: 15 residues. The germline V gene encodes CDR1 DFQATT and CDR2 SNEGSKA (reference sequence). Losses at the gene ends were 3 bases for V and 4 bases for J; bases not matched to a gene: 10. The CDR3 DNA reads TGCAGTGCTAGTCGTGGGGTCAGGGGGCCCACTGAAGCTTTCTTT. Protein: CSASRGVRGPTEAFF.

The rearrangement uses TRBV28 and TRBJ2-7; TRBD2 matches 8 bases. Germline V lookup: CDR1 MDHEN, CDR2 SYDVKM. The CDR3 sequence is 15 residues long. V lost 5 bases to trimming and J lost 3 bases; unmatched junction nucleotides: 9. Here the CDR3 DNA reads TGTGCCAGCAGTAGCGAGCGGGAGAACGGCTACGAGCAGTACTTC. This codes for CASSSERENGYEQYF. Full variable domain (rest looked up from reference TRBV28 and TRBJ2-7): DVKVTQSSRYLVKRTGEKVFLECVQDMDHENMFWYRQDPGLGLRLIYFSYDVKMKEKGDIPEGYSVSREKKERFSLILESASTNQTSMYLCASSSERENGYEQYFGPGTRLTVT.

This clone appeared a single time. Sequence at one end of the junction differs from germline and may be a read error. The chain is built from TRBV6-1 and TRBJ2-3; 7 nucleotides align to TRBD2. The CDR3 totals 19 residues. Germline V gives CDR1 MNHNS, CDR2 SASEGT. The DNA of the CDR3 is TGTGCCAGTAGTGAAGCTAGCGGCACTACCTTATTCAGCACAGATACGCAGTATTTT. Translating it yields CASSEASGTTLFSTDTQYF.

The J gene is TRBJ2-1, the V gene TRBV6-5; 9 bases map to TRBD2. Germline V gene sequence: CDR1 MNHEY, CDR2 SVGAGI. With 8 bases clipped from V and 4 bases from J, the junction kept 6 bases outside the gene matches. This CDR3 has 14 amino acids. CDR3 loop: CASSTSGAYNEQFF. CDR3 coding DNA: TGTGCCAGCTCGACTAGCGGAGCTTACAATGAGCAGTTCTTC.

The V call is TRBV18, the J call TRBJ1-2, with D unclear. Germline V gene sequence: CDR1 KGHSH, CDR2 LQKENI. The CDR3 runs 15 residues. Trimming cost V 3 bases and J 0 bases, with 11 bases left between them. CDR3 loop: CASSPGSEPNYGYTF. CDR3 nucleotides: TGTGCCAGCTCACCTGGAAGCGAGCCTAACTATGGCTACACCTTC.

The chain uses TRBV19 and TRBJ1-1; D is perhaps TRBD1 (5 bases). Trimming pared 6 bases from V and 2 bases from J, leaving 19 bases between. CDR1 and CDR2 from the germline V gene are LNHDA and SQIVND (reference sequence). The CDR3 sequence is 16 residues long. DNA of the CDR3: TGTGCCAGTAGAGACCCGGGGGGGATGGGAAACACTGAAGCTTTCTTT. Translated: CASRDPGGMGNTEAFF. Complete variable domain (other parts from reference TRBV19 and TRBJ1-1): DGGITQSPKYLFRKEGQNVTLSCEQNLNHDAMYWYRQDPGQGLRLIYYSQIVNDFQKGDIAEGYSVSREKKESFPLTVTSAQKNPTAFYLCASRDPGGMGNTEAFFGQGTRLTVV.

The chain employs TRBV15 and TRBJ2-7; 8 bases are shared with TRBD2. The CDR3 extends over 13 amino acids. In germline, CDR1 is LNHNV, CDR2 YYDKDF (reference sequence). Trimming took 9 bases from V and 0 from J; bases not matched to a gene: 4. This CDR3 reads CATSGRNSYEQYF. CDR3 sequence (DNA): TGTGCCACAAGCGGGAGAAACTCCTACGAGCAGTACTTC.